Listed here are 23 T cell receptor beta chains from one sample, sequenced in a study of shared clonotypes between healthy human individuals (dated by TCRdb to the early 2020s). The library was generated by the immunoSEQ multiplex PCR assay. The table comes from immuneACCESS by way of TCRdb, which keeps in-frame sequences with V and J called. Part of the clones is missing from these tables; in studies checked, under half for an unresolved V gene and the rest for unknown reasons. For this sample the table gives about 1,900,000 clones, of which roughly 95% were detected only once. The top ten clones comprise 0.9% to 1.5% of the sample. CD8 naive samples were obtained by positive selection for CCR7 among CD45RO-negative cells, yielding a CD45RA+CCR7+ population from which TemRA cells were excluded. The sequenced sample consisted of naive CD8+ T cells sorted from blood. Interpreted using the paper, the cell subset or site label stands for: CD45RA+CCR7+. These receptors all come from a man between 18 and 35 years old in good health.

The rearrangement joins TRBV7-6 to TRBJ2-2; D is unclear. Trimming took 4 bases from V and 4 from J, leaving 10 bases between them. The CDR3 has 14 residues. CDR1 and CDR2 (germline): SGHVS, FNYEAQ. CDR3 residues: CASSSLDGTGELFF. The CDR3 DNA is TGTGCCAGCAGCTCTCTGGACGGCACCGGGGAGCTGTTTTTT.

The genes are TRBV28 and TRBJ1-4; 11 nucleotides line up with TRBD1. The CDR3 covers 16 residues. After removal of 3 bases from V and 1 base from J, the junction contained 1 base not matched to a gene. Germline CDR1 is MDHEN and CDR2 is SYDVKM. The CDR3 DNA sequence: TGTGCCAGCAGTTTGGACAGGGGGCTAACTAATGAAAAACTGTTTTTT. As protein: CASSLDRGLTNEKLFF.

V usage is TRBV7-9 and J usage is TRBJ2-7; D possibly corresponds to TRBD1 (5 bases). CDR1 and CDR2 (germline): SEHNR, FQNEAQ (reference sequence). The CDR3 runs 13 residues. Trimming took 7 bases from V and 5 from J, leaving 15 bases between them. Here the CDR3 reads CASTQPGRDEQYF. The CDR3 DNA is TGTGCCAGCACCCAACCCGGCAGGGACGAGCAGTACTTC.

This chain links TRBV6-5 with TRBJ2-7; D might be TRBD1 or TRBD2, each matching 5 bases. The CDR3 runs to 16 residues. From germline, CDR1 is MNHEY and CDR2 SVGAGI. V shed 4 bases and J shed 3 bases, with 19 bases lying between them. The DNA for the CDR3 is TGTGCCAGCAGTTGGTCCAGGGAGTCGGGGAGCTACGAGCAGTACTTC. This codes for CASSWSRESGSYEQYF.

The sample holds a few counts of this clone. This chain joins TRBV5-1 and TRBJ2-7; 11 bases align to TRBD2. V gave up 4 bases and J gave up 0 bases; unmatched junction bases: 3. The CDR3 totals 15 residues. Germline values: CDR1 SGHRS, CDR2 YFSETQ. The CDR3 DNA is TGCGCCAGCAGCAAAGGGACTAGCGGCTCCTACGAGCAGTACTTC. Protein product: CASSKGTSGSYEQYF.

V gene TRBV6-5 combines with J gene TRBJ2-2; the D gene is possibly TRBD2 (5 bases). CDR1 MNHEY and CDR2 SVGAGI come from the germline V gene. This CDR3 region has 13 residues. V lost 6 bases, J lost 8 bases, and 13 bases lay in between. The chain's CDR3 is CASRGADVGELFF. Here the CDR3 DNA reads TGTGCCAGCAGGGGAGCAGATGTGGGGGAGCTGTTTTTT.

J is TRBJ2-1 and V is TRBV19, with D possibly matching TRBD1 (5 bases). The germline V gene has CDR1 LNHDA and CDR2 SQIVND (reference sequence). The germline V and J ends were trimmed by 3 bases and 5 bases, with 8 bases remaining between them. The CDR3 spans 13 residues. The CDR3 bases are TGTGCCAGTAGTATTGACAGAAACAATGAGCAGTTCTTC. Its protein is CASSIDRNNEQFF.

V usage is TRBV9 and J usage is TRBJ1-6; D ambiguous. Germline-derived CDR1 and CDR2 are SGDLS and YYNGEE. V was pared by 5 bases and J by 0 bases, with 15 bases between. The CDR3 length is 17 residues. CDR3 loop: CASSLSGRSSYNSPLHF. The CDR3 DNA follows: TGTGCCAGCAGTTTATCCGGCCGCAGCTCCTATAATTCACCCCTCCACTTT.

This CDR3 reads CASSLVSQGYTEAFF. The CDR3 DNA reads TGTGCCAGCAGCTTAGTGTCGCAAGGGTACACTGAAGCTTTCTTT. This sequence joins TRBV7-9 and TRBJ1-1; no definite D call. Germline V gives CDR1 SEHNR, CDR2 FQNEAQ (reference sequence). There are 15 residues in the CDR3. The germline V and J ends were trimmed by 1 base and 3 bases, with 12 bases remaining between them.

V gene TRBV13 combines with J gene TRBJ2-3; TRBD2 aligns across 7 bases. This CDR3 region has 16 residues. V lost 0 bases and J lost 1; bases outside the gene matches: 4. Per germline, CDR1 PRHDT and CDR2 FYEKMQ (reference sequence). CDR3 DNA sequence: TGTGCCAGCAGCTTAGGAACGGGGAGGGGCACAGATACGCAGTATTTT. Translating it yields CASSLGTGRGTDTQYF.

The chain employs TRBV4-1 and TRBJ1-2; D might be TRBD1 (6 bases). The CDR3 extends over 15 amino acids. Trimming removed 4 bases at V and 7 bases at J, with 19 bases between. Per the germline V gene, CDR1 is MGHRA and CDR2 is YSYEKL. CDR3 region: CASSLSPGGFRGYTF. CDR3 DNA sequence: TGCGCCAGCAGCCTTAGCCCGGGGGGCTTTCGTGGCTACACCTTC.

The V and J genes are TRBV27 and TRBJ2-7, with TRBD1 matching 10 bases. The CDR3 contains 16 residues. Trimming at V came to 5 bases and at J to 2 bases, leaving 9 bases not matched to a gene. Germline V lookup: CDR1 MNHEY, CDR2 SMNVEV (reference sequence). The CDR3 region has the DNA TGTGCCAGCAGTCCCTATGGGACAGGGGTCGCCTACGAGCAGTACTTC. Translating it yields CASSPYGTGVAYEQYF.

This rearrangement joins TRBV11-2 to TRBJ1-2; D unresolved. Germline V lookup: CDR1 SGHAT, CDR2 FQNNGV. V shed 0 bases and J shed 1 base, with 18 bases lying between them. The CDR3 has 18 residues. CDR3 in amino acids: CASSLEVLGSPNNYGYTF. CDR3 nucleotides: TGTGCCAGCAGCTTAGAAGTCTTGGGTTCTCCCAATAACTATGGCTACACCTTC.

This chain's CDR3 is CASSQVFGSQETQYF. In DNA, the CDR3 is TGTGCCAGCAGCCAAGTGTTCGGGTCCCAAGAGACCCAGTACTTC. The chain recombines TRBV14 with TRBJ2-5, with D hard to call. Trimming stripped 1 base from V and 1 base from J, with 10 bases between. The germline V gene encodes CDR1 SGHDN and CDR2 FVKESK. This CDR3 contains 15 residues. Combining the CDR3 with reference TRBV14 and TRBJ2-5 gives the whole variable domain EAGVTQFPSHSVIEKGQTVTLRCDPISGHDNLYWYRRVMGKEIKFLLHFVKESKQDESGMPNNRFLAERTGGTYSTLKVQPAELEDSGVYFCASSQVFGSQETQYFGPGTRLLVL.

This clone was seen just once. The rearrangement joins TRBV30 to TRBJ1-1; D ambiguous. Germline V gives CDR1 GTSNPN, CDR2 SVGIG (reference sequence). Trimming removed 1 base from V and 6 bases from J, with 6 bases in between. The CDR3 has 11 residues. CDR3 in amino acids: CAWSDISEAFF. As DNA, the CDR3 is TGTGCCTGGAGTGACATATCTGAAGCTTTCTTT.

This chain connects TRBV6-5 to TRBJ1-4; 10 bases fit TRBD1. The CDR3 has 14 amino acids. Germline V CDR1 and CDR2: MNHEY, SVGAGI. V lost 6 bases, J lost 6 bases, and 4 bases stayed unmatched. CDR3 nucleotides: TGTGCCAGCAGCCCGACAGGGGGCCATGAAAAACTGTTTTTT. It codes for CASSPTGGHEKLFF.

The chain couples TRBV19 to TRBJ2-1; 9 bases align to TRBD2. V gave up 6 bases and J gave up 4 bases; unmatched junction bases: 4. Germline loops: CDR1 LNHDA, CDR2 SQIVND (reference sequence). CDR3 length equals 14 residues. DNA of the CDR3: TGTGCCAGTAGAGCTAGCGGGGATTACAATGAGCAGTTCTTC. Residues: CASRASGDYNEQFF.

The chain combines TRBV13 with TRBJ2-1; D remains unclear. V was clipped by 0 bases and J by 6 bases, with 9 bases between them. The V gene's germline CDR1 is PRHDT and CDR2 FYEKMQ (reference sequence). The CDR3 runs 14 residues. CDR3 nucleotide sequence: TGTGCCAGCAGCTTAGGCCTAAAGGTCAATGAGCAGTTCTTC. It is translated as CASSLGLKVNEQFF.

CDR3: CASSWSAPLVYEQYF. The CDR3 DNA reads TGTGCCAGCAGTTGGTCAGCGCCACTGGTCTACGAGCAGTACTTC. The V and J genes are TRBV27 and TRBJ2-7; the D is unclear. Germline CDR1 and CDR2: MNHEY and SMNVEV (reference sequence). Trimming shortened V by 4 bases and J by 3 bases, and 16 bases separated the two germline ends. This CDR3 has 15 amino acids.

For this clone: This sample includes further DNA sequences coding for the same CDR3. V is TRBV9 and J is TRBJ2-3; D gene ambiguous. The CDR3 runs 15 residues. The V end lost 0 bases, the J end lost 0 bases, and 8 bases lay between the germline ends. Germline V gene data show CDR1 as SGDLS and CDR2 as YYNGEE. In DNA form, the CDR3 reads TGTGCCAGCAGCGTAGATGGGCTAAGCACAGATACGCAGTATTTT. As protein: CASSVDGLSTDTQYF.

On this clone: Other DNA sequences within the sample encode an identical CDR3. V usage is TRBV7-9 and J usage is TRBJ1-2, with a possible D match to TRBD1 (6 bases). V lost 1 base, J lost 3 bases, and 12 bases lay in between. The CDR3 has 15 residues. Germline V lookup: CDR1 SEHNR, CDR2 FQNEAQ (reference sequence). CDR3 coding DNA: TGTGCCAGCAGCTTAGTCGGGGGCCTGGACTATGGCTACACCTTC. Protein: CASSLVGGLDYGYTF.

The table lists this clone with a count of one. The V gene is TRBV7-6, the J gene TRBJ2-7, with 9 bases fitting TRBD2. V was clipped by 4 bases and J by 0 bases; unmatched bases: 7. Germline CDR1 and CDR2: SGHVS and FNYEAQ. This CDR3 region has 16 residues. DNA for the CDR3: TGTGCCAGCAGCTCATTAGCGGGAGAAGGCTCCTACGAGCAGTACTTC. Its translation: CASSSLAGEGSYEQYF.

The rearrangement joins TRBV28 to TRBJ1-4; D is perhaps TRBD1 (6 bases). Trimming removed 3 bases from V and 8 bases from J, with 16 bases in between. This CDR3 has 15 amino acids. Germline assignment: CDR1 MDHEN and CDR2 SYDVKM. CDR3 amino acids: CASSFQGGPGEKLFF. CDR3 sequence (DNA): TGTGCCAGCAGTTTCCAAGGGGGGCCTGGGGAAAAACTGTTTTTT.